This T cell receptor (beta chain) was sequenced in a study of blood T cell repertoires in COVID-19. Study background: COVID-19 samples, acute and convalescent, were from the United States, Italy and Spain.

Those enrolled, adults aged about 18 to 89 years, came from around 24 US areas. Two negative PCRs, clearance, or symptom resolution characterized the recovered Cohort 3 donors. Authors' methods: Using reference gene primer amplification, nucleated cell counts were estimated. TCRdb's table, derived via immunoSEQ multiplex PCR, lists solely in-frame clones and lacks some. From that table come the V and J calls and clone size; the DNA was used to work out D and trimming. The data contain just under 250,000 clones, around nine tenths of them singletons. With 3 bases removed from V and 1 base from J, the gap between germline ends came to 10 bases. This CDR3 spans 15 amino acids. CDR1 and CDR2 (germline): KGHSH, LQKENI.

This TCR was sampled from a woman aged 25 to 39 who had recovered from COVID-19. The sequenced sample was PBMCs or T cells enriched from blood (not recorded which). The rearrangement joins TRBV18 to TRBJ1-5; D perhaps matches TRBD1 (6 bases). The CDR3 region is CASSPVDRSNQPQHF. The CDR3 DNA sequence: TGTGCCAGCTCACCGGTTGACAGGAGCAATCAGCCCCAGCATTTT.